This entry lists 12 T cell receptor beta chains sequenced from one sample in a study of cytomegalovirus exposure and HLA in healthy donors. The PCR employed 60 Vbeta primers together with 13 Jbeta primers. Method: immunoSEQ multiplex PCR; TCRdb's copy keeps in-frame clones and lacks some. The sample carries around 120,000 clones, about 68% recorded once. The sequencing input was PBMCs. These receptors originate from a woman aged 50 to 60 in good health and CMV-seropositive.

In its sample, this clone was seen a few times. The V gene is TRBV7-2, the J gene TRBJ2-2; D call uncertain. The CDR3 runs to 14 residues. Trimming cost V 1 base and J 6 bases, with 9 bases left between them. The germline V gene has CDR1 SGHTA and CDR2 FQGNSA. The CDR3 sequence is CASSLGFSAGELFF. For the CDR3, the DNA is TGTGCCAGCAGCTTAGGCTTTTCGGCCGGGGAGCTGTTTTTT.

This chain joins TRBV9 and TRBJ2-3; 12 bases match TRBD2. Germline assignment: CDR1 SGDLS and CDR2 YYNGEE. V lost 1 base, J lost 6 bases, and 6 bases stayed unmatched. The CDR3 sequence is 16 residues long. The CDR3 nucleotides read TGTGCCAGCAGCGTACTAGCGGGAGGGCCAGGGGATACGCAGTATTTT. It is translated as CASSVLAGGPGDTQYF.

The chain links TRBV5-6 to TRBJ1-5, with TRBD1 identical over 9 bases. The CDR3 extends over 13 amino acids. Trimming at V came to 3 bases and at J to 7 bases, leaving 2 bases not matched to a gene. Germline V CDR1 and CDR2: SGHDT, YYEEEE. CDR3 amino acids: CASSSDRGQPQHF. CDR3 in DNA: TGTGCCAGCAGCTCGGACAGGGGACAGCCCCAGCATTTT.

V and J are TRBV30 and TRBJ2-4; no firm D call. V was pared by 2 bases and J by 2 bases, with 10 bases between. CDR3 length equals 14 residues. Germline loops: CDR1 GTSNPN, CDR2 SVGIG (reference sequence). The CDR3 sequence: CAWSPPITKNIQYF. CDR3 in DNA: TGTGCCTGGAGTCCCCCAATCACCAAAAACATTCAGTACTTC.

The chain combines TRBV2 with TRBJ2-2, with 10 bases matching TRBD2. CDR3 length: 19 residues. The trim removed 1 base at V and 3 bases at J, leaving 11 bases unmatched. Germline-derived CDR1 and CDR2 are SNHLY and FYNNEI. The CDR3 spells CASSEGDWLAGAHTGELFF. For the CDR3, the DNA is TGTGCCAGCAGTGAAGGAGATTGGCTAGCGGGGGCGCACACCGGGGAGCTGTTTTTT. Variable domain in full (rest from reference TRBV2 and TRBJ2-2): EPEVTQTPSHQVTQMGQEVILRCVPISNHLYFYWYRQILGQKVEFLVSFYNNEISEKSEIFDDQFSVERPDGSNFTLKIRSTKLEDSAMYFCASSEGDWLAGAHTGELFFGEGSRLTVL.

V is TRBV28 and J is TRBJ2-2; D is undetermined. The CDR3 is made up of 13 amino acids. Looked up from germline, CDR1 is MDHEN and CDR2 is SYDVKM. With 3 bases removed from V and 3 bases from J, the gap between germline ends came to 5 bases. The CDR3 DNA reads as TGTGCCAGCAGTTTTGGGCACACCGGGGAGCTGTTTTTT. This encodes CASSFGHTGELFF.

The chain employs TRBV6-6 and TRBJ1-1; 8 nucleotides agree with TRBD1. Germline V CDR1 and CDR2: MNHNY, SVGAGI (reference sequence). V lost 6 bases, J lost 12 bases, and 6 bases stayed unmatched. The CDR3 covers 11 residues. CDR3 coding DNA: TGTGCCAGCAGCCTTGGACAGGGTCCTTTCTTT. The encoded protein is CASSLGQGPFF.

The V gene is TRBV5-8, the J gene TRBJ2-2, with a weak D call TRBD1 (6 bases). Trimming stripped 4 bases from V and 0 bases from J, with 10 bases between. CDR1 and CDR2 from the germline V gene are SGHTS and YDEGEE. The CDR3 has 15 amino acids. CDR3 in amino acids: CASSTGQSNTGELFF. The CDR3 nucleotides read TGTGCCAGCAGCACAGGACAGTCGAACACCGGGGAGCTGTTTTTT.

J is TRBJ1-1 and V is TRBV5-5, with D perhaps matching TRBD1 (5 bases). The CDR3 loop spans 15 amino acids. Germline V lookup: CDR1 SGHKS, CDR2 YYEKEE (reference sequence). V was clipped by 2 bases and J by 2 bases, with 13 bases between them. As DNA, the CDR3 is TGTGCCAGCAGCTTCGCTTTCACAGGAAACACTGAAGCTTTCTTT. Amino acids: CASSFAFTGNTEAFF. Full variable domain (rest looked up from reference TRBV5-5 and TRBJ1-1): DAGVTQSPTHLIKTRGQQVTLRCSPISGHKSVSWYQQVLGQGPQFIFQYYEKEERGRGNFPDRFSARQFPNYSSELNVNALLLGDSALYLCASSFAFTGNTEAFFGQGTRLTVV.

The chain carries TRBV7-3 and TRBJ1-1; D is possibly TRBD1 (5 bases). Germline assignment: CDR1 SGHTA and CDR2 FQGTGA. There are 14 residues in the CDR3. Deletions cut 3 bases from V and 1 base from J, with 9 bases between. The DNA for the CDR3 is TGTGCCAGCAGCTTGGGTGGGGCGAACACTGAAGCTTTCTTT. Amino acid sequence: CASSLGGANTEAFF.

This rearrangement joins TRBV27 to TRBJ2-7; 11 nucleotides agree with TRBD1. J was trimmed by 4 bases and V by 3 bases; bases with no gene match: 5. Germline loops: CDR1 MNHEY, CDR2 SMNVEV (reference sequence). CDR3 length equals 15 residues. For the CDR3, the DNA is TGTGCCAGCAGTTTCCTCGGACAGGGGGCTTACGAGCAGTACTTC. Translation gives CASSFLGQGAYEQYF.

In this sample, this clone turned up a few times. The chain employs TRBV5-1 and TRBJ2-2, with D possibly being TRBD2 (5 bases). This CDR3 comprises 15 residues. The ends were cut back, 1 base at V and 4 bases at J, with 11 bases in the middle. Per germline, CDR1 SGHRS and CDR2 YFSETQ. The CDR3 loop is CASSLSDGGTGELFF. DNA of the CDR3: TGCGCCAGCAGCTTGTCGGACGGAGGCACCGGGGAGCTGTTTTTT.